This T cell receptor beta chain comes out of a study of blood T cell repertoires in COVID-19 (TCRdb year 2020). Background for the entire study: Collaborator samples came from the United States, Italy and Spain and covered acute and convalescent phases of COVID-19. A freely available public database, intended as a resource for researchers studying the immune response to SARS-CoV-2, is where the repertoires were released. Subjects who had been exposed to COVID-19, were actively infected with it, or had recovered from it provided the deeply sampled blood TCRbeta repertoires that made up the dataset. A de-identified subject ID, COVID-19 status, age in years and sex were almost always included in the sample metadata. Samples were obtained from the ongoing ImmuneRACE study (first 160 participants) and from 1,254 subjects provided by 6 global collaborators. HLA class I and class II types, where available, came from metadata supplied by the sample provider rather than from assay-based typing. The prospective study material was composed of cDNA or gDNA derived from T cells, B-cell-depleted T cells, or PBMCs. What the work shows at the level of the full study, not this receptor alone: The amount of clinical and demographic metadata varied by source and participant and was provided uncurated.

V and J lose 0 bases and 1 base, and a span of 8 bases separates them. The germline V gene sets CDR1 to KGHSH and CDR2 to LQKENI. The CDR3 starts with the cysteine, ends with the phenylalanine, and has 15 residues. Kept here is only the CDR3 DNA, which spans 45 bases and is read in frame from base 1. The immunoSEQ Assay, a bias-controlled multiplex PCR, was used to amplify TCRbeta CDR3 regions from genomic DNA. On the authors' methods: The number of nucleated cells in each sample was estimated from the amplification of reference gene primers within the assay. To quantify the absolute abundance of each unique TCRbeta CDR3 rearrangement, sequence reads were collapsed and filtered. For each sample, productive Simpson clonality was calculated as the square root of Simpson's diversity index across productive rearrangements. The source is immuneACCESS, and TCRdb retained only in-frame sequences with V and J called. Part of the clones is not carried over; for the studies checked, unresolved V genes explain less than half of this, and the remainder is unexplained. V, J and clone size are those of that table, while D and trimming were read from the DNA. This sample has about 260,000 clones in its table, and approximately 91% of those were observed once. The ten largest clonotypes hold over 0.55% of the sample.

Collaborating institutions collected whole blood in K2EDTA tubes following their own protocols. For TCRbeta analysis, collaborator samples were shipped as frozen whole blood, as isolated PBMCs, or as DNA extracted from either sample type. A remark on this clone: This receptor's antigen is unknown. One base away there is no much larger clone; base qualities are not given.

Sequencing used peripheral blood. This receptor was taken from a human donor in a cohort sampled during active COVID-19. The rearrangement joined TRBV18 to TRBJ2-3; possibly the D gene is TRBD2, per 5 matching bases. The CDR3 here reads CASSPPEVRTDTQYF. The nucleotide sequence reads TGTGCCAGCTCACCACCGGAGGTACGCACAGATACGCAGTATTTT. Supplemented by the reference TRBV18 and TRBJ2-3 proteins around the CDR3, the complete variable domain is NAGVMQNPRHLVRRRGQEARLRCSPMKGHSHVYWYRQLPEEGLKFMVYLQKENIIDESGMPKERFSAEFPKEGPSILRIQQVVRGDSAAYFCASSPPEVRTDTQYFGPGTRLTVL.